These 26 T cell receptor beta chains came from one sample sequenced in a study of CD8 T cells in Susac syndrome. With random hexamers, 0.5 to 1 ug RNA was reverse transcribed. TCRdb used MiXCR to reprocess the immunoSEQ multiplex PCR reads, holding one entry per CDR3 protein. The data contain 300,000 or so distinct CDR3 sequences, 92% of them singletons. The sample consisted of CD4+ T cells from PBMCs. The source of these receptors is a human donor with multiple sclerosis.

The J gene is TRBJ2-3, the V gene TRBV19; D may be TRBD2 (5 bases). The CDR3 covers 12 residues. The V and J ends lost 3 bases and 6 bases respectively, with 7 bases between them. Germline CDR1 reads LNHDA; CDR2 reads SQIVND (reference sequence). The CDR3 DNA reads as TGTGCCAGTAGTATCTGGAGGGATACGCAGTATTTT. Translating it yields CASSIWRDTQYF.

The gene calls are TRBV5-1 and TRBJ2-7; the D gene is possibly TRBD2 (6 bases). The length of the CDR3 is 12 residues. Germline CDR1 is SGHRS and CDR2 is YFSETQ. Trimming took off 2 bases at V and 6 bases at J, with 9 bases between the two ends. The CDR3 loop is CASSFAGREQYF. The CDR3 bases are TGCGCCAGCAGCTTCGCGGGGCGCGAGCAGTACTTC. The full variable domain, in which reference TRBV5-1 and TRBJ2-7 provide the parts outside the CDR3, is KAGVTQTPRYLIKTRGQQVTLSCSPISGHRSVSWYQQTPGQGLQFLFEYFSETQRNKGNFPGRFSGRQFSNSRSEMNVSTLELGDSALYLCASSFAGREQYFGPGTRLTVT.

In DNA, the CDR3 is TGCAGTGCTAGGACTAGCGGGAAAGGCACAGATACGCAGTATTTT. Its protein product is CSARTSGKGTDTQYF. The rearrangement links TRBV20-1 to TRBJ2-3; the match to TRBD2 covers 11 bases. Per the germline V gene, CDR1 is DFQATT and CDR2 is SNEGSKA (reference sequence). Germline trimming cut 3 bases from V and 1 base from J; bases unmatched to any gene: 3. The CDR3 contains 15 residues.

This rearrangement joins TRBV28 to TRBJ1-3; 7 bases are shared with TRBD1. The germline V gene encodes CDR1 MDHEN and CDR2 SYDVKM. Trimming removed 6 bases from V and 1 base from J; junction bases left unmatched: 0. This CDR3 is 13 amino acids long. CDR3 loop: CASRDRSGNTIYF. The CDR3 nucleotides are TGTGCCAGCAGGGACAGGTCTGGAAACACCATATATTTT.

The chain joins TRBV27 to TRBJ2-1, with 9 nucleotides matching TRBD1. Germline assignment: CDR1 MNHEY and CDR2 SMNVEV (reference sequence). The CDR3 is 14 amino acids. J gave up 6 bases and V 6 bases, and 6 bases lay outside the gene matches. The CDR3 here is CASRGTGRANEQFF. The CDR3 DNA follows: TGTGCCAGCAGGGGGACAGGGAGGGCCAATGAGCAGTTCTTC.

The rearrangement links TRBV5-8 to TRBJ2-5; weak D call: TRBD2 (6 bases). Germline V lookup: CDR1 SGHTS, CDR2 YDEGEE. CDR3 length: 15 amino acids. Trimming removed 6 bases at V and 5 bases at J, with 20 bases between. The CDR3, as DNA: TGTGCCAGCAACCCAACGGGAGCTGTGGGTGAGACCCAGTACTTC. This sequence encodes CASNPTGAVGETQYF.

This clonotype was seen once. J is TRBJ1-1 and V is TRBV24-1, with unresolved D. Trimming left V 3 bases short and J 10 bases short, with 14 bases between. The CDR3 sequence is 13 residues long. Per the germline V gene, CDR1 is KGHDR and CDR2 is SFDVKD. The CDR3 nucleotides are TGTGCCACCAGTGATCATGACGGGGTAGTAGCTTTCTTT. This codes for CATSDHDGVVAFF.

DNA for the CDR3: TGTGCCAGCAGTGGTACAGGGGGCCCCTTTTCTAACTATGGCTACACCTTC. This gives the protein CASSGTGGPFSNYGYTF. The chain employs TRBV25-1 and TRBJ1-2; TRBD1 aligns across 9 bases. The junction had 9 bases not matched to a gene; V was cut back by 4 bases and J by 0 bases. CDR1 is MGHDK, CDR2 SYGVNS, per germline. The CDR3 covers 17 residues.

The genes are TRBV20-1 and TRBJ2-7, with a tentative D call TRBD2 (5 bases). V dropped 4 bases and J dropped 2 bases, with 15 bases sitting between them. The CDR3 has 14 amino acids. The V gene's germline CDR1 is DFQATT and CDR2 SNEGSKA (reference sequence). The CDR3 here is CSATPPYGTYEQYF. In nucleotides, the CDR3 is TGCAGTGCTACCCCCCCGTACGGGACCTACGAGCAGTACTTC.

V and J are TRBV7-2 and TRBJ2-3; D is uncertain. Germline V lookup: CDR1 SGHTA, CDR2 FQGNSA. Trimming pared 1 base from V and 4 bases from J, leaving 6 bases between. This CDR3 has 13 amino acids. This chain's CDR3 is CASSLVRADTQYF. CDR3 DNA sequence: TGTGCCAGCAGCTTAGTTCGCGCAGATACGCAGTATTTT.

This chain uses TRBV6-2 or TRBV6-3 with TRBJ1-2; a weak D match, TRBD1 (6 bases). The ends were cut back, 0 bases at V and 3 bases at J, with 11 bases in the middle. Germline values: CDR1 MNHEY, CDR2 SVGEGT. The CDR3 spans 15 residues. CDR3 in DNA: TGTGCCAGCAGTTACTCGATACAGGGACACTATGGCTACACCTTC. It specifies CASSYSIQGHYGYTF.

The CDR3 protein is CASSPPFGTANYEQYF. The CDR3 DNA reads TGTGCCAGCTCACCTCCATTTGGGACCGCTAACTACGAGCAGTACTTC. The chain employs TRBV18 and TRBJ2-7; possibly TRBD1 or TRBD2 for D (5 bases each). This CDR3 contains 16 residues. CDR1 KGHSH and CDR2 LQKENI come from the germline V gene. Trimming took 3 bases from V and 3 from J, leaving 18 bases between them.

This rearrangement joins TRBV14 to TRBJ2-6; 9 bases are shared with TRBD1. J was trimmed by 5 bases and V by 3 bases; bases with no gene match: 2. CDR3 size: 15 residues. In germline, CDR1 is SGHDN, CDR2 FVKESK. CDR3 DNA sequence: TGTGCCAGCAGCCAGGGGACAGGGCGGGCCAACGTCCTGACTTTC. Protein: CASSQGTGRANVLTF.

The chain joins TRBV6-5 to TRBJ2-3; TRBD2 matches at 7 bases. The CDR3 length is 17 residues. Germline CDR1 MNHEY, CDR2 SVGAGI. After removal of 0 bases from V and 2 bases from J, the junction contained 8 bases not matched to a gene. CDR3 protein: CASSYSKRGEITDTQYF. DNA of the CDR3: TGTGCCAGCAGTTACTCGAAGCGGGGAGAGATCACAGATACGCAGTATTTT.

The chain couples TRBV7-2 to TRBJ1-2; TRBD1 aligns across 7 bases. CDR1 and CDR2 from the germline V gene are SGHTA and FQGNSA. V shed 5 bases, J shed 4 bases, and the junction held 7 bases outside the gene matches. CDR3 length equals 14 residues. The CDR3 protein is CASSPNRGAYGYTF. The CDR3 DNA reads TGTGCCAGCAGCCCCAACAGGGGCGCCTATGGCTACACCTTC.

This clonotype was counted once. In DNA form, the CDR3 reads TGTGCCAGCAGCCAACCCAGCGGGGGGGCCTTGAATGAGCAGTTCTTC. Translation: CASSQPSGGALNEQFF. V gene TRBV4-2 combines with J gene TRBJ2-1; TRBD2 matches at 10 bases. Per the germline V gene, CDR1 is LGHNA and CDR2 is YNFKEQ. The CDR3 covers 16 residues. With 2 bases clipped from V and 7 bases from J, the junction kept 8 bases outside the gene matches.

The rearrangement uses TRBV4-3 and TRBJ2-1; 13 nucleotides match TRBD2. Germline CDR1 and CDR2: LGHNA and YSLEER. Trimming took 0 bases from V and 3 from J; bases not matched to a gene: 8. The CDR3 covers 19 residues. The CDR3, as DNA: TGCGCCAGCAGCCAAGATCCCCCTACTAGCGGGAGGGGCTACAATGAGCAGTTCTTC. Its protein product is CASSQDPPTSGRGYNEQFF.

A few counts support this clonotype. The rearrangement joins TRBV18 to TRBJ2-7; 13 positions match TRBD2. The germline gives CDR1 KGHSH, CDR2 LQKENI. This CDR3 has 15 amino acids. With 3 bases clipped from V and 3 bases from J, the junction kept 2 bases outside the gene matches. CDR3 protein: CASSPGLAGVYEQYF. In nucleotides, the CDR3 is TGTGCCAGCTCACCCGGACTAGCGGGGGTCTACGAGCAGTACTTC.

This clonotype was counted a single time. The chain combines TRBV5-1 with TRBJ1-2, with D uncertain. V shed 7 bases and J shed 6 bases, with 22 bases lying between them. The CDR3 spans 15 residues. Germline CDR1 SGHRS, CDR2 YFSETQ. The CDR3, as DNA: TGCGCCAGCCGGAAGTTCGGGATTGGCTCCGATGGCTACACCTTC. Protein sequence: CASRKFGIGSDGYTF.

The CDR3 region has the DNA TGTGCCAGCTCACCACAGGGGCTCGGGGAGACCCAGTACTTC. This translates into CASSPQGLGETQYF. The V call is TRBV18, the J call TRBJ2-5; D possibly corresponds to TRBD1 (5 bases). This CDR3 has 14 residues. The V gene lost 1 base and the J gene lost 5 bases, with 11 bases spanning the gap. CDR1 is KGHSH, CDR2 LQKENI, per germline. Based on the CDR3 plus reference TRBV18 and TRBJ2-5, the full variable domain is NAGVMQNPRHLVRRRGQEARLRCSPMKGHSHVYWYRQLPEEGLKFMVYLQKENIIDESGMPKERFSAEFPKEGPSILRIQQVVRGDSAAYFCASSPQGLGETQYFGPGTRLLVL.

DNA for the CDR3: TGTGCCAGCAGCCCAAGCTTAGCGGGAGTTCGGCAGTTCTTC. Residues: CASSPSLAGVRQFF. V usage is TRBV6-2 or TRBV6-3 and J usage is TRBJ2-1, with 9 bases aligning to TRBD2. Germline lookup yields CDR1 MNHEY and CDR2 SVGEGT. The CDR3 has 14 amino acids. The J segment lost 12 bases and the V segment lost 6 bases, leaving 12 bases of the junction unmatched.

J is TRBJ2-4 and V is TRBV18; D gene unclear. Germline assignment: CDR1 KGHSH and CDR2 LQKENI. The length of the CDR3 is 15 residues. V was trimmed by 3 bases and J by 0 bases, leaving 9 bases between them. The CDR3 DNA reads TGTGCCAGCTCACCCCTAGACTTAGCCAAAAACATTCAGTACTTC. This gives the protein CASSPLDLAKNIQYF.

The genes are TRBV29-1 and TRBJ2-5; 7 nucleotides match TRBD1. CDR1 is SQVTM and CDR2 is ANQGSEA in the germline V gene. The CDR3 loop spans 13 amino acids. Trimming took 3 bases from V and 4 from J; bases not matched to a gene: 5. The CDR3 is CSVEVRQGETQYF. In nucleotides, the CDR3 is TGCAGCGTTGAGGTTAGACAGGGAGAGACCCAGTACTTC.

A single count supports this clonotype. The chain has TRBV19 and TRBJ1-1, with 9 bases fitting TRBD1. Looked up from germline, CDR1 is LNHDA and CDR2 is SQIVND (reference sequence). V lost 7 bases to trimming and J lost 10 bases; unmatched junction nucleotides: 4. This CDR3 has 11 amino acids. CDR3 in amino acids: CASTTDRGAFF. CDR3 bases: TGTGCCAGTACCACGGACAGGGGAGCTTTCTTT.

The rearrangement joins TRBV14 to TRBJ1-3; 9 bases line up with TRBD1. V lost 1 base to trimming and J lost 11 bases; unmatched junction nucleotides: 3. The CDR3 runs to 13 residues. Germline V gives CDR1 SGHDN, CDR2 FVKESK. The CDR3 here is CASSQAGTGSIYF. The CDR3 coding sequence is TGTGCCAGCAGCCAAGCCGGGACAGGGTCCATATATTTT.

The chain combines TRBV12-3 or TRBV12-4 with TRBJ1-1, with 7 bases fitting TRBD1. This CDR3 spans 16 amino acids. V shed 3 bases and J 11 bases; nucleotides not matched to a gene: 18. CDR3 loop: CASSLRGPGRSGKAFF. CDR3 bases: TGTGCCAGCAGTTTGAGGGGGCCAGGGAGGAGCGGTAAGGCTTTCTTT.